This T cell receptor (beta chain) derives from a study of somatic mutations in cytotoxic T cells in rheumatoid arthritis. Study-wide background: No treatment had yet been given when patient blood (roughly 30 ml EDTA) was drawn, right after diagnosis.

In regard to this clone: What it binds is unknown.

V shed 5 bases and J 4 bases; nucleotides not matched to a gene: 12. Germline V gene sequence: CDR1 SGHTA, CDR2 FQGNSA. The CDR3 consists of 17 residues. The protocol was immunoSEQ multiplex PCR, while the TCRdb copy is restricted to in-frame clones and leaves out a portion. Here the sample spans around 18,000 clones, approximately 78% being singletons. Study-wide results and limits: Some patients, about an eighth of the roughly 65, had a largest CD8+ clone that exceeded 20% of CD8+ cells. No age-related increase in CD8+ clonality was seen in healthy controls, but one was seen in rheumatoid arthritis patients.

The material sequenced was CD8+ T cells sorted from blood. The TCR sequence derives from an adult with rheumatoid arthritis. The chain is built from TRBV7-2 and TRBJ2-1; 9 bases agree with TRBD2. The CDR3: CASSLIGGGLAYNEQFF. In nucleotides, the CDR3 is TGTGCCAGCAGCCTCATCGGGGGGGGACTAGCTTACAATGAGCAGTTCTTC.